A selection of T cell receptor beta chains follows, all from one sample in a study of T-cell memory formation after mild COVID-19. TCRdb re-called the 5' RACE reads through MiXCR, storing one row per CDR3 protein. The table lists over 400,000 distinct CDR3 sequences, around a quarter of them singletons, with under 15% in the top ten. Source material: PBMCs or a T cell subset sorted from them (not recorded which). The receptors originated from an adult woman who had mild COVID-19 (a few samples of this study predate the infection). Cell type and time point are not known. Each CDR3 is given with its conserved first and last residue. A D gene is named only where the DNA matches it firmly. Clone size is given for some rows only: seen once, a few or many times, or a class if the clone is expanded.

cdr3_aa cdr3_nt d_call j_call v_call clone_size
CASSREEANTEAFF TGCGCCAGCAGCCGCGAAGAGGCTAACACTGAAGCTTTCTTT NA TRBJ1-1 TRBV5-1 once
CASSFPEDTQYF TGTGCCAGCAGCTTCCCGGAAGATACGCAGTATTTT NA TRBJ2-3 TRBV7-9 few
CASGQAVNYGYTF TGTGCCAGCGGACAGGCCGTAAACTATGGCTACACCTTC TRBD1 TRBJ1-2 TRBV19 few
CAISGQGYYEQYF TGTGCCATCAGCGGTCAGGGATACTACGAGCAGTACTTC NA TRBJ2-7 TRBV10-3 few
CATSRDRAGYETQYF TGTGCCACCAGCAGAGATAGGGCGGGGTACGAGACCCAGTACTTC NA TRBJ2-5 TRBV15 NA
CASSFGSGYYNEQFF TGTGCCAGCAGCTTTGGTAGCGGCTACTACAATGAGCAGTTCTTC NA TRBJ2-1 TRBV7-2 NA
CASSHDRDRVSYEQYF TGCGCCAGCAGCCATGATCGGGACAGGGTCTCCTACGAGCAGTACTTC TRBD1 TRBJ2-7 TRBV4-3 NA
CATRPGIANEQFF TGTGCCACCCGACCGGGGATCGCGAATGAGCAGTTCTTC NA TRBJ2-1 TRBV15 few
CASRVNVWGNYGYTF TGTGCCAGCAGGGTTAACGTTTGGGGAAACTATGGCTACACCTTC NA TRBJ1-2 TRBV2 NA
CASSPGAGLMSTGELFF TGTGCCAGCAGCCCGGGGGCAGGGTTGATGAGTACCGGGGAGCTGTTTTTT NA TRBJ2-2 TRBV7-7 few
CASMEAGGNQPQHF TGTGCCAGCATGGAGGCAGGCGGCAATCAGCCCCAGCATTTT NA TRBJ1-5 TRBV25-1 NA
CSVGGHLGEQYF TGCAGCGTTGGTGGCCACTTGGGGGAGCAGTACTTC NA TRBJ2-7 TRBV29-1 many
CASTTNGGTNEKLFF TGTGCCAGCACCACCAATGGAGGCACGAATGAAAAACTGTTTTTT NA TRBJ1-4 TRBV7-2 NA
CASSREWDTEAFF TGCGCCAGCAGTCGAGAGTGGGACACTGAAGCTTTCTTT NA TRBJ1-1 TRBV5-1 few
CATSDPTDGETQYF TGTGCCACCAGTGATCCGACCGACGGGGAGACCCAGTACTTC NA TRBJ2-5 TRBV24-1 NA
CASSQGGQSAQETQYF TGTGCCAGCAGCCAAGGCGGACAGTCAGCACAAGAGACCCAGTACTTC NA TRBJ2-5 TRBV4-2 NA
CASRGLPTYNEQFF TGTGCCAGCAGAGGACTCCCAACCTACAATGAGCAGTTCTTC NA TRBJ2-1 TRBV12-3/TRBV12-4 few
CASSPHEGELAGGRTQYF TGTGCCAGCAGCCCTCACGAGGGTGAACTAGCGGGAGGACGGACCCAGTACTTC TRBD2 TRBJ2-5 TRBV7-8 few
CASSQAGPRTDTQYF TGTGCCAGCAGCCAAGCGGGACCCCGCACAGATACGCAGTATTTT NA TRBJ2-3 TRBV4-2 NA
CSASFDRPYEQYF TGCAGTGCTAGTTTCGACAGGCCCTACGAGCAGTACTTC NA TRBJ2-7 TRBV20-1 NA
CASSLGLANTDTQYF TGTGCTAGCAGCTTAGGCCTAGCGAACACAGATACGCAGTATTTT NA TRBJ2-3 TRBV7-7 NA
CATSRETASSYEQYF TGTGCCACCAGCAGAGAGACAGCGAGCTCCTACGAGCAGTACTTC NA TRBJ2-7 TRBV15 NA
CSATPLAGGSTDTQYF TGCAGTGCTACCCCACTAGCGGGAGGGAGCACAGATACGCAGTATTTT TRBD2 TRBJ2-3 TRBV20-1 NA
CASSEKRVGETQYF TGTGCCAGCAGTGAGAAAAGGGTTGGGGAGACCCAGTACTTC NA TRBJ2-5 TRBV2 NA
CASRLGQQETQYF TGTGCCAGCAGACTCGGACAGCAAGAGACCCAGTACTTC NA TRBJ2-5 TRBV6-5 many
CASSDSFLLLGEQYF TGTGCCAGCAGTGACAGCTTCCTCCTACTGGGCGAGCAGTACTTC NA TRBJ2-7 TRBV12-3/TRBV12-4 NA
CASSSPGQARINYGYTF TGTGCCAGCAGCTCGCCGGGACAGGCGCGTATTAACTATGGCTACACCTTC TRBD1 TRBJ1-2 TRBV11-2 NA
CASSSDQARETQYF TGTGCCAGCAGCTCCGATCAAGCGAGGGAGACCCAGTACTTC NA TRBJ2-5 TRBV7-9 few
CASRLAVAGEAPWQFF TGTGCCAGCAGATTGGCTGTAGCGGGGGAAGCTCCGTGGCAGTTCTTC TRBD2 TRBJ2-1 TRBV12-3/TRBV12-4 NA
CASSPGREALQETQYF TGTGCCAGCTCACCCGGGCGGGAGGCCCTCCAAGAGACCCAGTACTTC TRBD2 TRBJ2-5 TRBV18 NA
CASSLALGGARNEQFF TGTGCCAGCAGCTTAGCGCTAGGAGGAGCGCGGAATGAGCAGTTCTTC NA TRBJ2-1 TRBV7-9 medium-sized
CASTRTGNYEQYF TGTGCCAGCACCCGGACAGGGAACTACGAGCAGTACTTC TRBD1 TRBJ2-7 TRBV5-6 NA
CASSPSGLFTDTQYF TGTGCCAGCAGCCCCTCGGGACTCTTCACAGATACGCAGTATTTT NA TRBJ2-3 TRBV3-1 few
CASSSGYSNQPQHF TGTGCCAGCAGCTCCGGGTATAGCAATCAGCCCCAGCATTTT NA TRBJ1-5 TRBV7-2 NA
CASSLTPSKETQYF TGTGCCAGCAGCTTAACTCCTAGCAAAGAGACCCAGTACTTC NA TRBJ2-5 TRBV7-9 NA
CATSRGASSGNTIYF TGTGCCACCAGCCGGGGGGCGAGCTCTGGAAACACCATATATTTT NA TRBJ1-3 TRBV15 NA
CASSAPWNTEAFF TGTGCCAGCAGTGCTCCTTGGAACACTGAAGCTTTCTTT NA TRBJ1-1 TRBV6-1 few
CATSRETGGVNEQYF TGTGCCACCAGCAGAGAGACGGGAGGGGTAAACGAGCAGTACTTC TRBD2 TRBJ2-7 TRBV15 NA
CASMHRGVRTDTQYF TGTGCCAGCATGCATAGGGGGGTCCGCACAGATACGCAGTATTTT NA TRBJ2-3 TRBV12-3/TRBV12-4 few
CASSSNQGNYGYTF TGTGCCAGCAGTTCGAACCAGGGCAACTATGGCTACACCTTC NA TRBJ1-2 TRBV25-1 NA
CSAYGTGWTDTQYF TGCAGCGCCTACGGCACAGGGTGGACAGATACGCAGTATTTT NA TRBJ2-3 TRBV29-1 NA
CASSQEGSDYGYTF TGTGCCAGCAGCCAAGAGGGCAGCGACTATGGCTACACCTTC NA TRBJ1-2 TRBV3-1 NA
CASSWGRGLISDTQYF TGTGCCAGCAGCTGGGGCAGGGGGCTAATATCAGATACGCAGTATTTT TRBD1 TRBJ2-3 TRBV5-6 NA